What follows are 3 T cell receptor beta chains derived from one specimen sequenced in a study of cytomegalovirus exposure and HLA in healthy donors. Primers: 60 Vbeta forward and 13 Jbeta reverse. Data came from immunoSEQ multiplex PCR; TCRdb stores just in-frame clones and leaves some out. The sample yields roughly 180,000 clones, about 80% seen once. Material for sequencing was PBMCs. The receptors were gathered from a man aged 30 to 45 in good health and CMV-seropositive.

This clone has just one count. This chain links TRBV7-9 with TRBJ2-5; 9 positions match TRBD1. The J call is in doubt because the DNA end fits TRBJ2-7 better. CDR1 and CDR2 from the germline V gene are SEHNR and FQNEAQ (reference sequence). The CDR3 is made up of 16 amino acids. The CDR3 reads CASSRPRDRAPYEQYF. The CDR3, as DNA: TGTGCCAGCAGCCGCCCTCGGGACAGGGCACCCTACGAGCAGTACTTC.

This clone has only one observation. The V and J genes are TRBV19 and TRBJ1-1, with 8 bases identical to TRBD1. With 4 bases clipped from V and 0 bases from J, the junction kept 10 bases outside the gene matches. Germline V gene data show CDR1 as LNHDA and CDR2 as SQIVND (reference sequence). The CDR3 runs 17 residues. The CDR3 sequence is CASSNGQGPELNTEAFF. CDR3 sequence (DNA): TGTGCCAGTAGTAACGGACAGGGCCCAGAATTGAACACTGAAGCTTTCTTT.

J is TRBJ1-1 and V is TRBV28; no clear D gene. Trimming left V 5 bases short and J 3 bases short, with 10 bases between. Per germline, CDR1 MDHEN and CDR2 SYDVKM. CDR3 length: 13 residues. The CDR3 sequence: CASSTMRDTEAFF. The CDR3 bases are TGTGCCAGCAGTACCATGAGGGACACTGAAGCTTTCTTT.